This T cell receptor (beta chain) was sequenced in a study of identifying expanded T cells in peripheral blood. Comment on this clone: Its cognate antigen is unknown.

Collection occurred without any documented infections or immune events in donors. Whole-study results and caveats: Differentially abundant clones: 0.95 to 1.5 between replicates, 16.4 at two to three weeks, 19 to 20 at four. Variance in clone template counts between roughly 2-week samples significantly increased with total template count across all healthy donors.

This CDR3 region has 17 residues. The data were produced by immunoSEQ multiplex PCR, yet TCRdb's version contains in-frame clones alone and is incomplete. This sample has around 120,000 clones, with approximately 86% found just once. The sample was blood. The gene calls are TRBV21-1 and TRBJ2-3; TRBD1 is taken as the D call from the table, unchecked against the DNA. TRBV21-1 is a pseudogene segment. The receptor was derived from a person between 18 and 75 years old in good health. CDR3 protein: CASSPRGDRNFTDTQYF. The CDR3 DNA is TGTGCCAGCAGCCCCCGTGGGGACAGAAACTTCACAGATACGCAGTATTTT.